Following are 6 T cell receptor beta chains from one sample sequenced in a study of shared clonotypes between healthy human individuals. Data came from immunoSEQ multiplex PCR; TCRdb stores just in-frame clones and leaves some out. The repertoire holds roughly 1,000,000 clones, with 75% to 85% as singletons. Sample: memory CD4+ T cells from PBMCs. Subset meaning: CD45RA-negative fraction. The receptors shown here come from a man younger than 35 in good health. Some clones in this sample may be carry-over from other donors' samples.

As concerns this clone: Other DNA sequences in this specimen translate into the identical CDR3. The genes are TRBV5-1 and TRBJ2-5; D is possibly TRBD1 (6 bases). Trimming took off 3 bases at V and 2 bases at J, with 11 bases between the two ends. CDR1 is SGHRS and CDR2 is YFSETQ in the germline V gene. The CDR3 has 14 residues. Written as DNA, the CDR3 is TGCGCCAGCAGCTCGGGCCAGGGGCAAGAGACCCAGTACTTC. Protein: CASSSGQGQETQYF.

The gene calls are TRBV30 and TRBJ2-7, with 13 bases aligning to TRBD2. The J segment lost 8 bases and the V segment lost 3 bases, leaving 7 bases of the junction unmatched. The CDR3 sequence is 14 residues long. Germline V CDR1 and CDR2: GTSNPN, SVGIG (reference sequence). The CDR3 spells CAWRLLAGGPKQYF. The CDR3 coding sequence is TGTGCCTGGAGGCTACTAGCGGGAGGGCCGAAGCAGTACTTC.

Concerning this clone: This sample includes further DNA sequences coding for the same CDR3. This chain connects TRBV5-1 to TRBJ2-7; D ambiguous. Deletions cut 0 bases from V and 0 bases from J, with 10 bases between. CDR3 length equals 15 residues. CDR1 SGHRS and CDR2 YFSETQ come from the germline V gene. In DNA form, the CDR3 reads TGCGCCAGCAGCTTGGGGGGAATCTCCTCCTACGAGCAGTACTTC. This sequence encodes CASSLGGISSYEQYF. Full variable domain (outside the CDR3, taken from reference TRBV5-1 and TRBJ2-7): KAGVTQTPRYLIKTRGQQVTLSCSPISGHRSVSWYQQTPGQGLQFLFEYFSETQRNKGNFPGRFSGRQFSNSRSEMNVSTLELGDSALYLCASSLGGISSYEQYFGPGTRLTVT.

Remarks on this clone: This specimen includes other DNA sequences encoding the same CDR3. This chain links TRBV5-1 with TRBJ2-3, with no clear D. The V and J ends lost 1 base and 2 bases respectively, with 5 bases between them. This CDR3 is 13 amino acids long. Germline-derived CDR1 and CDR2 are SGHRS and YFSETQ. As DNA, the CDR3 is TGCGCCAGCAGCTTGACAACCACAGATACGCAGTATTTT. Protein: CASSLTTTDTQYF. Looking up the rest from reference TRBV5-1 and TRBJ2-3 gives the full variable domain: KAGVTQTPRYLIKTRGQQVTLSCSPISGHRSVSWYQQTPGQGLQFLFEYFSETQRNKGNFPGRFSGRQFSNSRSEMNVSTLELGDSALYLCASSLTTTDTQYFGPGTRLTVL.

This chain connects TRBV6-1 to TRBJ1-1; D perhaps matches TRBD1 (5 bases). The CDR3 sequence is 14 residues long. The V end was cut by 4 bases, the J end by 3 bases, with 12 bases between. Germline V gives CDR1 MNHNS, CDR2 SASEGT. Here the CDR3 DNA reads TGTGCCAGCAGTGGAGTGGGGGGTTACACTGAAGCTTTCTTT. Protein sequence: CASSGVGGYTEAFF.

A few counts support this clone. The chain couples TRBV6-1 to TRBJ1-5; the D is unclear. CDR1 is MNHNS and CDR2 is SASEGT in the germline V gene. The CDR3 covers 13 residues. Between the trimmed V and J ends, which lost 4 bases and 5 bases, there was a span of 9 bases. This CDR3 reads CASSVLLHQPQHF. CDR3 bases: TGTGCCAGCAGTGTGTTACTCCATCAGCCCCAGCATTTT.